A single sample is the source of the 32 T cell receptor beta chains below, sequenced in a study of T cells in Graves' hyperthyroidism and ophthalmopathy (dated by TCRdb to the late 2010s). Library method: multiplex PCR. The reads were generated on an Illumina HiSeq 2000. Amplification of TCR beta CDR3 regions was carried out from RNA transcripts. The TCR CDR3 was subjected to a first round of RT-PCR using the HTBI primer set and the Qiagen OneStep RT-PCR kit. TCRdb handled the public reads itself, with Q25 trimming in fastp and clone calling in MiXCR, and kept productive beta chains. Here each entry gathers all rows of one CDR3 protein and keeps the most common genes and DNA. The table for this sample lists about 760,000 distinct CDR3 sequences; 30% to 40% of them were counted only once. The ten largest clones represent roughly 30% of the sample. Input material: blood. The receptors shown here come from a woman aged 40 to 49 with Graves' hyperthyroidism.

This clonotype was seen repeatedly, ten times or more. The chain carries TRBV7-9 and TRBJ2-7, with TRBD2 as a possible D gene (6 bases). Trimming shortened V by 0 bases and J by 3 bases, and 9 bases separated the two germline ends. Germline CDR1 SEHNR, CDR2 FQNEAQ (reference sequence). CDR3 length: 14 residues. CDR3 residues: CASSLAPGDYEQYF. The DNA for the CDR3 is TGTGCCAGCAGCTTAGCCCCGGGAGACTACGAGCAGTACTTC.

Concerning this clonotype: The junction differs from germline at one of its ends, possibly a read error. This sequence joins TRBV7-7 and TRBJ1-1, with D hard to call. Germline lookup yields CDR1 SSHAT and CDR2 FNYEAQ (reference sequence). The CDR3 length is 13 residues. The CDR3 bases are TGTGCTAGCAGCTTAGAGGCCAACACTGGAGCTTTCTTT. Encoded protein: CASSLEANTGAFF.

The CDR3 DNA sequence: TGTGCCAGCAGCTTAGATGGAGGGGGCTCGAGCTATGGCTACACCTTC. Translating it yields CASSLDGGGSSYGYTF. The rearrangement links TRBV7-2 to TRBJ1-2; TRBD1 matches at 7 bases. V shed 1 base and J 4 bases; nucleotides not matched to a gene: 9. This CDR3 is built from 16 residues. In germline, CDR1 is SGHTA, CDR2 FQGNSA.

This rearrangement joins TRBV10-2 to TRBJ2-7; TRBD1 is a possible D gene (5 bases). V gave up 6 bases and J gave up 7 bases, with 13 bases separating them. CDR3 length equals 12 residues. Germline V lookup: CDR1 WSHSY, CDR2 SAAADI. CDR3 residues: CASRARAAEQYF. The CDR3 region has the DNA TGCGCCAGCAGGGCCAGGGCGGCGGAGCAGTACTTC.

Many counts were recorded for this clonotype. The rearrangement joins TRBV2 to TRBJ2-7; possibly TRBD1 or TRBD2 for D (6 bases each). V was shortened by 6 bases and J by 3 bases, with 15 bases between the two germline ends. Germline lookup yields CDR1 SNHLY and CDR2 FYNNEI. This CDR3 contains 14 residues. CDR3 coding DNA: TGTGCCAGCAGCGAAAGCAGGGGACTCTACGAGCAGTACTTC. This gives the protein CASSESRGLYEQYF.

The rearrangement uses TRBV19 and TRBJ2-7; D is ambiguous. This CDR3 comprises 15 residues. Germline V gives CDR1 LNHDA, CDR2 SQIVND (reference sequence). V was clipped by 1 base and J by 4 bases, with 14 bases between them. This CDR3 is CASSIGNSPSYEQYF. The CDR3 region has the DNA TGTGCCAGTAGTATAGGGAACAGCCCATCGTACGAGCAGTACTTC.

This clonotype was recorded many times. V is TRBV20-1 and J is TRBJ2-5; D unclear. Trimming removed 0 bases from V and 2 bases from J, with 7 bases in between. This CDR3 has 13 residues. Germline CDR1 and CDR2: DFQATT and SNEGSKA (reference sequence). CDR3 sequence reads: CSARDFAQETQYF. Here the CDR3 DNA reads TGCAGTGCTAGAGATTTCGCGCAAGAGACCCAGTACTTC.

This clonotype was seen a few times. The rearrangement links TRBV7-2 to TRBJ2-5; 9 bases align to TRBD2. Trimming removed 3 bases from V and 5 bases from J; junction bases left unmatched: 7. CDR1 SGHTA and CDR2 FQGNSA come from the germline V gene. The CDR3 totals 15 residues. The CDR3 nucleotides are TGTGCCAGCAGCTTTAGGGTAGCGGGGGTGGAGACCCAGTACTTC. Encoded protein: CASSFRVAGVETQYF.

With respect to this clonotype: A much larger clone lies one base from this, so it may be a read error. The chain uses TRBV19 and TRBJ1-6; maybe TRBD1 (6 bases). Trimming took 5 bases from V and 9 from J, leaving 20 bases between them. The germline CDR1 and CDR2 sequences are LNHDA and SQIVND (reference sequence). The CDR3 covers 16 residues. Here the CDR3 DNA reads TGTGCCAGTAGTTTACTCCGGGACACGGGGGGTTCACCCCTCCACTTT. It yields the protein CASSLLRDTGGSPLHF.

This clonotype was detected once. It may be a read error: a sequence one base away is much more abundant. The J gene is TRBJ2-2, the V gene TRBV7-9; tentative D call: TRBD2 (7 bases). This CDR3 is built from 16 residues. Per germline, CDR1 SEHNR and CDR2 FQNEAQ (reference sequence). The CDR3 DNA reads TGTGCCAGCACCCTAATGGGGGGGGCGACCACCGGGGAGCTGCTTTTT. Its translation: CASTLMGGATTGELLF.

Many counts were recorded for this clonotype. The rearrangement links TRBV10-1 to TRBJ2-6; no clear D gene. Trimming took 3 bases from V and 1 from J, leaving 10 bases between them. This CDR3 is 16 amino acids long. The V gene's germline CDR1 is WNHNN and CDR2 SYGVQD (reference sequence). This chain's CDR3 is CASSDRLSSGANVLTF. The CDR3 DNA follows: TGCGCCAGCAGTGATCGTTTGAGTTCTGGGGCCAACGTCCTGACTTTC.

The sample holds many counts of this clonotype. The rearrangement links TRBV15 to TRBJ2-7, with D unresolved. Germline assignment: CDR1 LNHNV and CDR2 YYDKDF (reference sequence). The CDR3 length is 10 residues. CDR3 in DNA: TGTGCCCCACCGAGGCCACCTCCCTACGTT. It specifies CAPPRPPPYV.

This clonotype was seen at least ten times. The chain combines TRBV10-3 with TRBJ1-2; D gene ambiguous. Trimming stripped 3 bases from V and 10 bases from J, with 9 bases between. CDR3 length: 11 residues. Germline lookup yields CDR1 ENHRY and CDR2 SYGVKD. The CDR3 loop reads CAISDGDVYTF. CDR3 coding DNA: TGTGCCATCAGTGATGGCGACGTCTACACCTTC.

The gene calls are TRBV2 and TRBJ2-7; D could derive from TRBD1 or TRBD2 (5 bases each). The better agreement between TRBJ2-1 and the DNA end casts doubt on the J call. Germline CDR1 is SNHLY and CDR2 is FYNNEI. This CDR3 has 13 amino acids. This chain's CDR3 is CASSGDGENEQFF. The CDR3 nucleotides are TGTGCCAGCAGTGGGGACGGTGAGAATGAGCAGTTCTTC.

This clonotype has a count of ten or more. V usage is TRBV20-1 and J usage is TRBJ2-7, with a possible D match to TRBD1 (6 bases). CDR3 length equals 12 residues. V was clipped by 6 bases and J by 5 bases, with 14 bases between them. Germline CDR1 and CDR2: DFQATT and SNEGSKA (reference sequence). CDR3 in amino acids: CSASDSDHEQYF. As DNA, the CDR3 is TGCAGTGCATCGGACAGTGACCACGAGCAGTACTTC.

The sample holds many counts of this clonotype. The chain couples TRBV19 to TRBJ1-2, with D perhaps matching TRBD1 (6 bases). This CDR3 contains 14 residues. Germline CDR1 and CDR2: LNHDA and SQIVND (reference sequence). Deletions cut 3 bases from V and 8 bases from J, with 16 bases between. The CDR3 spells CASSILTGKEGYTF. CDR3 coding DNA: TGTGCCAGTAGTATCCTAACAGGGAAGGAGGGCTACACCTTC.

The gene calls are TRBV5-6 and TRBJ2-7; D is possibly TRBD1 (5 bases). V was shortened by 0 bases and J by 7 bases, with 11 bases between the two germline ends. The germline V gene has CDR1 SGHDT and CDR2 YYEEEE. The CDR3 runs 13 residues. CDR3 region: CASSLGQFVEQYF. CDR3 coding DNA: TGTGCCAGCAGCTTGGGACAGTTTGTTGAGCAGTACTTC.

This clonotype was seen ten or more times. The rearrangement links TRBV10-3 to TRBJ2-2; possibly TRBD1 for D (6 bases). Germline V gene sequence: CDR1 ENHRY, CDR2 SYGVKD. The CDR3 has 15 residues. V lost 11 bases, J lost 0 bases, and 16 bases lay in between. CDR3 bases: TGTGCCTCCCGTACACGGACAGCGAACACCGGGGAGCTGTTTTTT. This translates into CASRTRTANTGELFF.

The gene calls are TRBV24-1 and TRBJ2-7; 9 positions agree with TRBD1. Germline V gives CDR1 KGHDR, CDR2 SFDVKD. The CDR3 totals 18 residues. The V segment lost 2 bases and the J segment 3 bases; nucleotides outside the gene matches: 13. The CDR3 DNA follows: TGTGCCACCAGTGATTCCAGCTCCGGACAGGGGATAATCTACGAGCAGTACTTC. This gives the protein CATSDSSSGQGIIYEQYF.

This rearrangement joins TRBV27 to TRBJ1-4, with unresolved D. The CDR3 contains 15 residues. V was shortened by 4 bases and J by 7 bases, with 16 bases between the two germline ends. Germline V gene sequence: CDR1 MNHEY, CDR2 SMNVEV (reference sequence). The CDR3 DNA reads TGTGCCAGCAGTTCTACTCCTGGTTTTGGTGAAAAACTGTTTTTT. Translation gives CASSSTPGFGEKLFF.

In this sample, this clonotype turned up many times. The chain carries TRBV20-1 and TRBJ1-1; TRBD1 is a possible D gene (6 bases). CDR1 DFQATT and CDR2 SNEGSKA come from the germline V gene (reference sequence). Trimming took off 3 bases at V and 5 bases at J, with 13 bases between the two ends. The CDR3 has 13 residues. Written as DNA, the CDR3 is TGCAGTGCTAGGCCAGGGGTGGTAACTGAAGCTTTCTTT. It translates to CSARPGVVTEAFF.

This clonotype has a handful of counts. V and J are TRBV7-6 and TRBJ1-3; no definite D call. CDR1 and CDR2 (germline): SGHVS, FNYEAQ. Trimming removed 8 bases from V and 0 bases from J, with 14 bases in between. The CDR3 is 15 residues long. The CDR3 bases are TGTGCCAGCCGGGCGAAGGGTGCCTCTGGAAACACCATATATTTT. Translating it yields CASRAKGASGNTIYF.

Details on this clonotype: The junction differs from germline at one of its ends, possibly a read error. This chain connects TRBV5-1 to TRBJ2-7; D possibly corresponds to TRBD1 (6 bases). Germline CDR1 and CDR2: SGHRS and YFSETQ. The CDR3 sequence is 14 residues long. The CDR3 nucleotides read TGCGCCAGCAGCCACGGACAGTTAGCCTACGGGCAGTACTTC. It translates to CASSHGQLAYGQYF. The entire variable domain, with the rest obtained from reference TRBV5-1 and TRBJ2-7, is as follows: KAGVTQTPRYLIKTRGQQVTLSCSPISGHRSVSWYQQTPGQGLQFLFEYFSETQRNKGNFPGRFSGRQFSNSRSEMNVSTLELGDSALYLCASSHGQLAYGQYFGPGTRLTVT.

This chain connects TRBV13 to TRBJ1-1, with D hard to call. The CDR3 consists of 14 residues. V shed 4 bases and J shed 4 bases, with 13 bases lying between them. CDR1 and CDR2 from the germline V gene are PRHDT and FYEKMQ (reference sequence). CDR3 sequence reads: CASSSASGFTEAFF. The CDR3 nucleotides are TGTGCCAGCAGCTCGGCTTCGGGTTTCACTGAAGCTTTCTTT. The whole variable domain, filled in from reference TRBV13 and TRBJ1-1, reads AAGVIQSPRHLIKEKRETATLKCYPIPRHDTVYWYQQGPGQDPQFLISFYEKMQSDKGSIPDRFSAQQFSDYHSELNMSSLELGDSALYFCASSSASGFTEAFFGQGTRLTVV.

The chain joins TRBV7-2 to TRBJ1-1; D is ambiguous. Germline assignment: CDR1 SGHTA and CDR2 FQGNSA. This CDR3 has 12 amino acids. Trimming took off 1 base at V and 8 bases at J, with 8 bases between the two ends. CDR3 DNA sequence: TGTGCCAGCAGCTTAGACGGGGTAGAAGCTTTCTTT. It yields the protein CASSLDGVEAFF.

The chain joins TRBV2 to TRBJ2-7; possibly TRBD1 or TRBD2 for D (6 bases each). The CDR3 has 13 residues. Germline loops: CDR1 SNHLY, CDR2 FYNNEI. Trimming took off 5 bases at V and 7 bases at J, with 15 bases between the two ends. The CDR3 nucleotides are TGTGCCAGCAGTAAGGGGGGCTACAATGAGCAGTACTTC. Its translation: CASSKGGYNEQYF.

This clonotype was recorded at least ten times. The rearrangement links TRBV7-2 to TRBJ2-5; D possibly corresponds to TRBD2 (6 bases). Germline loops: CDR1 SGHTA, CDR2 FQGNSA. Deletions cut 5 bases from V and 5 bases from J, with 12 bases between. CDR3 length: 13 amino acids. The CDR3 sequence: CASSLGGPETQYF. As DNA, the CDR3 is TGTGCCAGCAGCCTCGGGGGTCCCGAGACCCAGTACTTC.

Ten or more counts support this clonotype. V and J are TRBV7-9 and TRBJ2-7; maybe TRBD1 (5 bases). The CDR3 consists of 13 residues. The V gene lost 3 bases and the J gene lost 6 bases, with 12 bases spanning the gap. Germline lookup yields CDR1 SEHNR and CDR2 FQNEAQ (reference sequence). The CDR3 DNA sequence: TGTGCCAGCAGCTTCGCAGGGCTCGGCGAGCAGTACTTC. This sequence encodes CASSFAGLGEQYF.

The CDR3 sequence is CASSAAQGPPYEQYF. The CDR3 region has the DNA TGTGCCAGCAGTGCGGCTCAGGGTCCCCCCTACGAGCAGTACTTC. The rearrangement links TRBV6-1 to TRBJ2-7; D may be TRBD1 (5 bases). Germline V gene data show CDR1 as MNHNS and CDR2 as SASEGT. The V and J ends lost 4 bases and 2 bases respectively, with 15 bases between them. This CDR3 region has 15 residues.

This chain links TRBV5-1 with TRBJ2-2, with D possibly being TRBD2 (5 bases). V was cut by 1 base and J by 0 bases, with 10 bases left in between. CDR1 and CDR2 (germline): SGHRS, YFSETQ. This CDR3 region has 16 residues. In DNA, the CDR3 is TGCGCCAGCAGCTTGACGGGGTTCGCGAACACCGGGGAGCTGTTTTTT. Its protein is CASSLTGFANTGELFF.

V gene TRBV25-1 combines with J gene TRBJ1-4; D possibly corresponds to TRBD1 (6 bases). Trimming took 1 base from V and 4 from J, leaving 13 bases between them. In germline, CDR1 is MGHDK, CDR2 SYGVNS. This CDR3 has 16 amino acids. CDR3 protein: CASSEFEGGFNEKLFF. DNA of the CDR3: TGTGCCAGCAGTGAATTTGAGGGGGGGTTTAATGAAAAACTGTTTTTT.

Only a few counts were recorded for this clonotype. V is TRBV27 and J is TRBJ2-5, with D possibly being TRBD2 (6 bases). Germline V CDR1 and CDR2: MNHEY, SMNVEV (reference sequence). The CDR3 runs to 14 residues. V lost 6 bases, J lost 2 bases, and 13 bases lay in between. The DNA of the CDR3 is TGTGCCAGCAGCCGGACTAACCTTCAAGAGACCCAGTACTTC. Amino acid sequence: CASSRTNLQETQYF.